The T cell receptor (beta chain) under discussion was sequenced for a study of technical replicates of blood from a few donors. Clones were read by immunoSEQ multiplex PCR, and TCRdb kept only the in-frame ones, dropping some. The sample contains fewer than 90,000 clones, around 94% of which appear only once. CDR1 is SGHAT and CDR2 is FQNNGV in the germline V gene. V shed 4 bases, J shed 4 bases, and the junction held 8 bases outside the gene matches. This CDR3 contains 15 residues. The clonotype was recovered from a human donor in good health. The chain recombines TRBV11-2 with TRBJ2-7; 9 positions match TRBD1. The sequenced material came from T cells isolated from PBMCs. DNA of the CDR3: TGTGCCAGCAGCTACGGGACAGGGTTTCAATACGAGCAGTACTTC. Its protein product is CASSYGTGFQYEQYF. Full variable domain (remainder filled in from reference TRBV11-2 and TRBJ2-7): EAGVAQSPRYKIIEKRQSVAFWCNPISGHATLYWYQQILGQGPKLLIQFQNNGVVDDSQLPKDRFSAERLKGVDSTLKIQPAKLEDSAVYLCASSYGTGFQYEQYFGPGTRLTVT.